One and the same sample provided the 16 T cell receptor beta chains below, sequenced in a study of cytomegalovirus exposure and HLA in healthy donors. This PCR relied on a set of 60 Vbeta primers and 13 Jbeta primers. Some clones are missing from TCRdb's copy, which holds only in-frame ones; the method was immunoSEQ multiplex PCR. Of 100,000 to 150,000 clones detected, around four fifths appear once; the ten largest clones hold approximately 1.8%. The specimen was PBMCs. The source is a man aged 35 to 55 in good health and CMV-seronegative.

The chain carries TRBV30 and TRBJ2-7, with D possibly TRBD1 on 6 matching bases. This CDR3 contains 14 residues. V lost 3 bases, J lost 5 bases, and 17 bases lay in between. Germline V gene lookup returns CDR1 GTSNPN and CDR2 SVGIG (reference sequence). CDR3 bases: TGTGCCTGGAGCCTAAGAGGGGGTTACGACGAGCAGTACTTC. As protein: CAWSLRGGYDEQYF.

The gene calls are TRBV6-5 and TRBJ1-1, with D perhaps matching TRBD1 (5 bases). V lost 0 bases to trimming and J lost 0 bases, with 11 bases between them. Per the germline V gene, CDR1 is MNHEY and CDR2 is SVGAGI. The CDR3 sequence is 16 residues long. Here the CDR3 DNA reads TGTGCCAGCAGTTACTCTGCGGGGGGTTTGAACACTGAAGCTTTCTTT. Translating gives CASSYSAGGLNTEAFF.

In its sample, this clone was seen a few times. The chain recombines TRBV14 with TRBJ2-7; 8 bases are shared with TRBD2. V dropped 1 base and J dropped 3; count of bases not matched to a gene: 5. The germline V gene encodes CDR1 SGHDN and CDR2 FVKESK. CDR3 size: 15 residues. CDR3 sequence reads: CASSQGLAGIYEQYF. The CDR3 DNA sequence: TGTGCCAGCAGCCAAGGATTAGCGGGAATCTACGAGCAGTACTTC.

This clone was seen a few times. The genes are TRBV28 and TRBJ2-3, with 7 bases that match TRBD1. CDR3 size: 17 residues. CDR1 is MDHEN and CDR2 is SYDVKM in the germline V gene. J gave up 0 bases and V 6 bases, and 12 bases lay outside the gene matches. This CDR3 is CASRGRQGHQSTDTQYF. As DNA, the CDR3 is TGTGCCAGCAGGGGGCGACAGGGCCATCAGAGCACAGATACGCAGTATTTT.

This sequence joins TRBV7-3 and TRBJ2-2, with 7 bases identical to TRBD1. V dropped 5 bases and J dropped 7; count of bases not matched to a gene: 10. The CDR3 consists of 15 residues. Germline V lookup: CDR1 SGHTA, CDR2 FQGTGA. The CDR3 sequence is CASSRQGSGFGELFF. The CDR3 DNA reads TGTGCCAGCAGCAGACAGGGTTCTGGTTTCGGGGAGCTGTTTTTT.

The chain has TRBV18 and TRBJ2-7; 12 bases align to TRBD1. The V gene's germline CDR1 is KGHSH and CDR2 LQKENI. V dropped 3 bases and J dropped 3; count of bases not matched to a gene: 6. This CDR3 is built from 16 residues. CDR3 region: CASSPSGTGGIYEQYF. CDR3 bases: TGTGCCAGCTCACCGTCCGGGACAGGGGGCATCTACGAGCAGTACTTC.

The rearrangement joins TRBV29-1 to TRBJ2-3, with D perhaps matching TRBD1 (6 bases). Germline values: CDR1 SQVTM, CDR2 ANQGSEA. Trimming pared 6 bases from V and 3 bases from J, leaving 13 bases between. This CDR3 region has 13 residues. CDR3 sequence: CSVAGTNTDTQYF. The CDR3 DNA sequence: TGCAGCGTAGCCGGGACAAATACAGATACGCAGTATTTT.

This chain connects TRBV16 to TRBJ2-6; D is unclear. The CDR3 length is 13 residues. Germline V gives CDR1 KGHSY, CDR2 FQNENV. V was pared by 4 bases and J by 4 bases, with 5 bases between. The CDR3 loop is CASSPPGANVLTF. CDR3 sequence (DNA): TGTGCCAGCAGCCCCCCAGGGGCCAACGTCCTGACTTTC.

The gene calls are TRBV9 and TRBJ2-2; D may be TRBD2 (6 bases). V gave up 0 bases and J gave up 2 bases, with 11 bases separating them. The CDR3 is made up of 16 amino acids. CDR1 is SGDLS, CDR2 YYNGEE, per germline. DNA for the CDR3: TGTGCCAGCAGCGTAGTTAGCGGACCTAACACCGGGGAGCTGTTTTTT. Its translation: CASSVVSGPNTGELFF.

Here the CDR3 DNA reads TGTGCCAGCAGCTTAACCAGGGTGATCACTGAAGCTTTCTTT. Amino acids: CASSLTRVITEAFF. The chain recombines TRBV7-2 with TRBJ1-1, with D tentatively TRBD1 (5 bases). The CDR3 length is 14 residues. CDR1 and CDR2 (germline): SGHTA, FQGNSA. Trimming cost V 2 bases and J 4 bases, with 11 bases left between them.

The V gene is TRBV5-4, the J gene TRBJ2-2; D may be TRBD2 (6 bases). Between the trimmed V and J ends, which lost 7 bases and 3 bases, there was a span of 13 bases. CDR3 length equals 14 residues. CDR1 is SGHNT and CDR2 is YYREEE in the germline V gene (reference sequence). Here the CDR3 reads CASGDWIDTGELFF. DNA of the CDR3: TGTGCCAGCGGGGACTGGATAGACACCGGGGAGCTGTTTTTT.

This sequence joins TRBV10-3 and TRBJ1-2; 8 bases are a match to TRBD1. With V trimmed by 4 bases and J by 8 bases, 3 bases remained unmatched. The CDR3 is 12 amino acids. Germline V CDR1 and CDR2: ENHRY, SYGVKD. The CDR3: CAISGPGGGYTF. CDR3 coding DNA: TGTGCCATCAGTGGACCAGGGGGCGGCTACACCTTC.

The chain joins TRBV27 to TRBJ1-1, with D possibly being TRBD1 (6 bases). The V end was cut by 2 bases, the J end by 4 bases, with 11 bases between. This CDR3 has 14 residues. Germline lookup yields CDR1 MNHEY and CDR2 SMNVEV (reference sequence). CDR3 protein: CASSLGGWGTEAFF. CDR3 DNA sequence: TGTGCCAGCAGTTTAGGGGGCTGGGGCACTGAAGCTTTCTTT.

CDR3 in DNA: TGTGCCAGCAGCCCCCGAGATAGCGGGGGGAGGTACGAGCAGTACTTC. Encoded protein: CASSPRDSGGRYEQYF. The V call is TRBV7-2, the J call TRBJ2-5; 10 bases are shared with TRBD2. The DNA end is more similar to TRBJ2-7, so the J call may be wrong. The CDR3 extends over 16 amino acids. Germline V gene data show CDR1 as SGHTA and CDR2 as FQGNSA.

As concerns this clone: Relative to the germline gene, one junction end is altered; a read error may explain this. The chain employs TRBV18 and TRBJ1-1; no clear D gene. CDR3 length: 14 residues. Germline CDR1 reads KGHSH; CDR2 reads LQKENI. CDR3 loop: CASSPQTLNAEAFF. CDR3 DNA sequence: TGTGCCAGCTCACCCCAGACATTGAACGCTGAAGCTTTCTTT.

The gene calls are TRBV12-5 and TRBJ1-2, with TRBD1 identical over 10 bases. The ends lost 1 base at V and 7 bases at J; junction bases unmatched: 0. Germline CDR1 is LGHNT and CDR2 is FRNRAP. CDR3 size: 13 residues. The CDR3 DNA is TGTGCTAGTGGTTTGGGGACAGGGGGTGGCTACACCTTC. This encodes CASGLGTGGGYTF.